These T cell receptor beta chains were read from a single sample in a study of T cells in Graves' hyperthyroidism and ophthalmopathy. From the multiplex PCR reads, TCRdb called clonotypes with MiXCR, one entry per CDR3 protein. The profile shows roughly 400,000 distinct CDR3 sequences, more than 12% of them singletons. Source material: blood. These receptors were obtained from a man in his forties or fifties with Graves' ophthalmopathy. The CDR3 runs from the conserved cysteine through the conserved F or W. A D gene is named only where the DNA matches it firmly. Size is omitted from some rows. Given values are once, few, many or a class for expanded clones.

clone size	D gene	V gene	J gene	CDR3 DNA	CDR3 protein
many	.	TRBV5-4	TRBJ2-5	TGTGCCAGCAGCCCCGAGAGGGGAGAGACCCAGTACTTC	CASSPERGETQYF
.	TRBD1	TRBV10-1	TRBJ2-2	TGCGCCAGCAGTGAGTCCTTACAGGGGGCCGGGGAGCTGTTTTTT	CASSESLQGAGELFF
.	TRBD2	TRBV20-1	TRBJ2-7	TGCAGTGCTAGTGAATTAGCGGGAGGAGCCCTCGAGCAGTACTTC	CSASELAGGALEQYF
many	TRBD2	TRBV30	TRBJ2-1	TGTGCCTGGTCTGAGCTAGCGGGGGGCGGGGAGCAGTTCTTC	CAWSELAGGGEQFF
many	.	TRBV6-1	TRBJ2-2	TGTGCCAGCAGCATAGAAGGTTTAACCGGGGAGCTGTTTTTT	CASSIEGLTGELFF
many	.	TRBV11-2	TRBJ2-7	TGTGCCAGCAGCCCCGGCGGGTCGGTGGGCGAGCAGTACTTC	CASSPGGSVGEQYF
.	TRBD2	TRBV6-5	TRBJ2-1	TGTGCCGGCAGTTACTCGACTTCCGGGACTAGAGATGAGCAGTTCTTC	CAGSYSTSGTRDEQFF
.	TRBD1	TRBV28	TRBJ1-3	TGTGCCAGCAGTACAAACATACAGGGGTCTAGTGGAAACACCATATATTTT	CASSTNIQGSSGNTIYF
many	.	TRBV5-1	TRBJ2-7	TGCGCCAGCAGCTCGGCTATTCAGGATTACGAGCAGTACTTC	CASSSAIQDYEQYF
many	TRBD1	TRBV20-1	TRBJ1-1	TGCAGTGCCGCCGTCGGGACAGCGAACACTGAAGCTTTCTTT	CSAAVGTANTEAFF
many	.	TRBV12-3/TRBV12-4	TRBJ2-7	TGTGCCAGCAGACTGGGAGGGGGCGCAATCTCCTACGAGCAGTACTTC	CASRLGGGAISYEQYF
few	.	TRBV5-1	TRBJ2-1	TGCGCCAGCAGCTTGGAACCTATATCCTACAATGAGCAGTTCTTC	CASSLEPISYNEQFF
many	.	TRBV6-1	TRBJ2-7	TGTGCCAGCACGCTTTCCGGGTCCACCTACGAGCAGTACTTC	CASTLSGSTYEQYF
many	.	TRBV3-1	TRBJ2-2	TGTGCCAGCAGCCAAAACACCGGGGAGCTGTTTTTT	CASSQNTGELFF
many	.	TRBV28	TRBJ1-1	TGTGCCAGCAGTTCCCCAGGGTCCCCTACCACTGAAGCTTTCTTT	CASSSPGSPTTEAFF
.	.	TRBV30	TRBJ2-7	TGTGCCGGGAGAGGGGGCTACGAGCAGTACTTC	CAGRGGYEQYF
many	TRBD1	TRBV14	TRBJ2-3	TGTGCCAGCAGCCATGGACAGGGCAACACAGATACGCAGTATTTT	CASSHGQGNTDTQYF
many	TRBD1	TRBV7-8	TRBJ1-4	TGTGCCAGCAGCTTAGCGCGGACAGGGCAGGCTAATGAAAAACTGTTTTTT	CASSLARTGQANEKLFF
.	TRBD1	TRBV28	TRBJ1-2	TGTGCCAGCAGTTTCCCCGGACAGGGGGCTGTCTATGGCTACACCTTC	CASSFPGQGAVYGYTF
.	.	TRBV29-1	TRBJ2-7	TGCAGCGTTCTTTTTGTTCGGAGCTCCTACGAGCAGTACTTC	CSVLFVRSSYEQYF
many	.	TRBV12-3/TRBV12-4	TRBJ2-7	TGTGCCAGCCACCGGGGGAACTCCTACGAGCAGTACTTC	CASHRGNSYEQYF
.	TRBD1	TRBV2	TRBJ1-6	TGTGCCAGCAGCGACACGGGACAGGGGAATTCACCCCTCCACTTT	CASSDTGQGNSPLHF